The T cell receptor (beta chain) described here comes from a study of blood T cell repertoires in COVID-19. Whole-study context: Specimens from acute and convalescent COVID-19 originated in the United States, Italy and Spain. The analysed material was cDNA or gDNA that came from T cells, B-cell-depleted T cells, or PBMCs.

The CDR3 sequence is 16 residues long. Germline CDR1 LNHDA, CDR2 SQIVND (reference sequence). V lost 3 bases, J lost 1 base, and 5 bases stayed unmatched. Original handling: By means of reference gene primer amplification, nucleated cell counts were estimated. Here immunoSEQ multiplex PCR was the method, and the copy in TCRdb shows in-frame clones only, minus some. V and J calls plus clone size are reproduced from that table; the DNA served to infer D and trimming. This table has some 160,000 clones, roughly 90% appearing once. Material: peripheral blood. This clonotype was sampled from a woman in her 70s with acute or convalescent COVID-19. The rearrangement links TRBV19 to TRBJ2-3; 9 positions agree with TRBD2. CDR3: CASSMGSGGRTDTQYF. CDR3 in DNA: TGTGCCAGTAGTATGGGTAGCGGGGGCCGCACAGATACGCAGTATTTT.